The text below deals with one T cell receptor beta chain. This clonotype was seen repeatedly, ten times or more. Its antigen is unknown. Per-nucleotide qualities are absent, and no much larger clonotype sits a single base away. V is trimmed back by 0 bases and J by 5 bases, and the junction contains 3 bases that no gene match accounts for. CDR1 and CDR2, looked up from the germline V gene (reference sequence), are DFQATT and SNEGSKA. Taken from cysteine to phenylalanine, the CDR3 has 14 residues. The CDR3 DNA has 42 bases and is translated from base 1. Every donor was a healthy Caucasian. The researchers also sequenced three unrelated adults who were not twins: a male aged 18 to 29, a male aged 50 to 59, and a female aged 50 to 59. Using Miltenyi CD45RO+ enrichment and human naive T-cell isolation kits, memory (CD45RO+) and naive T cells were isolated from PBMC. This record comes from a study of identical twins listed by TCRdb under 2016. About the study as a whole: To test whether fetal clonotypes persist, this study deep-sequenced TCR alpha and beta repertoires from monozygotic twins, from unrelated adults of various ages, and from cord blood. Replicate twin experiments were performed at different times using different library preparation protocols to rule out contamination.

Here is what the overall study found, with its caveats: Abundant cord blood beta clonotypes carried fewer insertions; young adult naive repertoires showed a weaker similar trend, while memory repertoires showed none. Because the same donors could not be followed over many years, conclusions were based on cross-sectional statistical analysis. Out-of-frame TCR alpha sequences shared between twins showed an excess of low generation-probability sequences compared with coincidental sharing between unrelated individuals. In monozygotic twins, out-of-frame TCR alpha sharing was systematically underestimated by recombination models, although the models agreed with sharing between unrelated individuals. Invariant T cells such as MAIT and iNKT could partly confound zero-insertion analyses, although diverse VJ usage argued against such confounding for most clonotypes. In beta out-of-frame sequences, excess twin sharing was weaker, because having fewer shared sequences lowered the signal-to-noise ratio.

The library was produced with 5' RACE. Sequencing used an Illumina HiSeq 2000. A universal primer binding site was introduced by template switching, and a unique molecular identifier was present in the final cDNA, enabling accurate counting of TCR cDNA molecules. Specific primers in the conserved constant-segment region were used to synthesize first-strand cDNA for TCR alpha and beta chains. To control for contamination, every cDNA library carried two barcodes: a SMART-Mk sample barcode plus Illumina barcodes. Two successive PCR steps introduced TruSeq adapter sequences along with Illumina sample barcodes. Sequencing of the TCR alpha and beta cDNA libraries was done on the Illumina HiSeq platform using custom primers. On the authors' methods: Raw reads were processed with MiGEC to extract unique molecular identifiers, and MiXCR was used to determine CDR3 positions. Recombination models were inferred per individual with the repgenHMM and IGoR tools using an EM algorithm. Shared clonotype analysis was performed with the tcR package in R, normalizing sharing by the product of cloneset sizes. To study raw recombination without the effects of thymic and clonal selection, out-of-frame nonproductive sequences were analyzed. The raw public reads went through TCRdb reprocessing: fastp at Q25, MiXCR clone calling, in-frame beta chains kept. CDR3 protein sequences are deduplicated, and each keeps its most common genes and DNA. TCRdb, rather than the study authors, made the V and J calls. This sample holds 450,000 or so distinct CDR3 sequences; around a sixth were observed only once. Of the sample, 12% falls within the top ten clones.

The chain links TRBV20-1 with TRBJ2-1; 8 central nucleotides agree with TRBD2. Sequencing used naive T cells sorted from blood. The sample's cell subset or site label, decoded: cells isolated with a human naive T-cell isolation kit. The clonotype was recovered from a man aged 50 or older in good health. The CDR3 corresponds to CSARDPGGNNEQFF. The nucleotide sequence is given as TGCAGTGCTAGAGATCCGGGAGGGAACAATGAGCAGTTCTTC.